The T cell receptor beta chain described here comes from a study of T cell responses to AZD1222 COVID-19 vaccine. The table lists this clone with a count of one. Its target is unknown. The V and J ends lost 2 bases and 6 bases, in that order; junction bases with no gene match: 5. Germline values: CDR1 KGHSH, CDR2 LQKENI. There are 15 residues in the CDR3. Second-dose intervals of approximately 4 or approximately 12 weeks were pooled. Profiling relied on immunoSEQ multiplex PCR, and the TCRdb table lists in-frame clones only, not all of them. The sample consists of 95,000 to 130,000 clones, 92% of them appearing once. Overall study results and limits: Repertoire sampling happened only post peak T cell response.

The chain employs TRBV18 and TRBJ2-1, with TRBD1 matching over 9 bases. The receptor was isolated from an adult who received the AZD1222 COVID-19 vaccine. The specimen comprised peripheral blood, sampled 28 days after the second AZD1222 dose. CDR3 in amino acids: CASSPRDRAGNEQFF. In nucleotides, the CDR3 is TGTGCCAGCTCACCAAGGGACAGGGCGGGCAATGAGCAGTTCTTC.